This TCR beta chain was found in a study of blood T cell repertoires in COVID-19. Authors' processing steps: The authors estimated nucleated cell counts from reference gene primer amplification. Generated by immunoSEQ multiplex PCR, the TCRdb table keeps only in-frame clones and is missing some. V, J and clone size reflect that table, while D and trimming were determined from the DNA. The data contain 310,000 or so clones, about 90% of them singletons. Germline lookup yields CDR1 SGDLS and CDR2 YYNGEE. Trimming took 5 bases from V and 4 from J; bases not matched to a gene: 8. This CDR3 spans 15 amino acids. Clinical histories supplied by participants themselves formed the basis of cohort assignment.

The receptor comes from a woman in her thirties who had recovered from COVID-19. The specimen was PBMCs or T cells enriched from blood (not recorded which). The V and J genes are TRBV9 and TRBJ1-3, with TRBD1 identical over 8 bases. The CDR3 DNA is TGTGCCAGCAGTCCCCAGGGGGCGTCGGGAAACACCATATATTTT. Its protein is CASSPQGASGNTIYF.